This entry is about one T cell receptor (beta chain). Its target is unknown. TCRdb keeps only in-frame clones here, not all; method: immunoSEQ multiplex PCR. Among about 77,000 clones listed, under 95% were seen once. CDR3 length: 11 residues. Germline-derived CDR1 and CDR2 are SEHNR and FQNEAQ (reference sequence). J lost 7 bases, V lost 8 bases, and 1 base had no gene match. This sample is part of a study of human versus mouse CDR3 diversity and MHC coevolution. Background on the study: Reportedly, immunoSEQ detects one in 200,000 T cells with minimized PCR bias.

The study, taken as a whole, reports: Compared with mice, human CDR3s carried more deletions and insertions on average. Most of the three human donors had the lowest clonal inequality.

The chain uses TRBV7-9 and TRBJ2-1; 8 bases are shared with TRBD1. The TCR was taken from a person aged 30 to 69 in good health. The sample consisted of naive CD4+ T cells from blood. As to subset: CD45RO-negative CD62L-positive naive CD4 T cells. Here the CDR3 DNA reads TGTGCCAGCGGACAGGGTAATGAGCAGTTCTTC. This gives the protein CASGQGNEQFF.